This TCR beta chain was captured in a study of cytomegalovirus exposure and HLA in healthy donors. The ends were cut back, 4 bases at V and 3 bases at J, with 10 bases in the middle. The CDR3 extends over 14 amino acids. CDR1 and CDR2 (germline): WSHSY, SAAADI. Study-wide findings and caveats: Later, an analysis showed that TCR beta chains associated with HLA were more clonally expanded than others that were equally common. Most of the CMV-associated TCR beta chains (in a later analysis) appeared to be HLA-restricted.

A note on this clone: The antigen is unknown.

This PCR relied on a set of 60 Vbeta primers and 13 Jbeta primers. Here immunoSEQ multiplex PCR was the method, and the copy in TCRdb shows in-frame clones only, minus some. The table lists approximately 150,000 clones. This TCR was recovered from a woman aged 40-49 years in good health and CMV-seronegative. Sequencing was performed on PBMCs. The rearrangement joins TRBV10-2 to TRBJ1-5, with D perhaps TRBD1 (5 bases). In DNA, the CDR3 is TGCGCCAGCAGTGGGCAGGGTTTCAATCAGCCCCAGCATTTT. Translation gives CASSGQGFNQPQHF.